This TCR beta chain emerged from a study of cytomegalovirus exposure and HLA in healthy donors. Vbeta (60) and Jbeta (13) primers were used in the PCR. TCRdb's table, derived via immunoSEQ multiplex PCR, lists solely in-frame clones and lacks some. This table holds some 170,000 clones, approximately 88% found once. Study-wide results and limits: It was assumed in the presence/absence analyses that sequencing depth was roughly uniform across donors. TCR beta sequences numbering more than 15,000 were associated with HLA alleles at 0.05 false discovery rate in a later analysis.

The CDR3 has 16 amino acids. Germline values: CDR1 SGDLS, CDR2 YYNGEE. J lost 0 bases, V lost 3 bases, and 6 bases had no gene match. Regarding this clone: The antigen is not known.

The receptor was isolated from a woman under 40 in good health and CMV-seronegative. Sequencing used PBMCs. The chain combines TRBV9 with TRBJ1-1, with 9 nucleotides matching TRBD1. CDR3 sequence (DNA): TGTGCCAGCAGCGAGGGGGACAGGGTACTGAACACTGAAGCTTTCTTT. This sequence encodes CASSEGDRVLNTEAFF.